This T cell receptor beta chain was recovered during a study of T cell responses to AZD1222 COVID-19 vaccine. Assay used: immunoSEQ multiplex PCR; TCRdb lists only in-frame clones, some missing. The sample records 120,000 to 150,000 clones, more than 70% being singletons. V shed 3 bases and J 4 bases; nucleotides not matched to a gene: 7. The CDR3 runs 16 residues. Germline loops: CDR1 LGHNT, CDR2 FRNRAP. The sequence was collected from an adult in good health. The material sequenced was peripheral blood, taken on day 0 of AZD1222 vaccination. The V gene is TRBV12-5, the J gene TRBJ1-2, with 11 bases aligning to TRBD1. The chain's CDR3 is CASGFSGTGGIYGYTF. The DNA of the CDR3 is TGTGCTAGTGGTTTTTCCGGGACAGGGGGGATCTATGGCTACACCTTC.